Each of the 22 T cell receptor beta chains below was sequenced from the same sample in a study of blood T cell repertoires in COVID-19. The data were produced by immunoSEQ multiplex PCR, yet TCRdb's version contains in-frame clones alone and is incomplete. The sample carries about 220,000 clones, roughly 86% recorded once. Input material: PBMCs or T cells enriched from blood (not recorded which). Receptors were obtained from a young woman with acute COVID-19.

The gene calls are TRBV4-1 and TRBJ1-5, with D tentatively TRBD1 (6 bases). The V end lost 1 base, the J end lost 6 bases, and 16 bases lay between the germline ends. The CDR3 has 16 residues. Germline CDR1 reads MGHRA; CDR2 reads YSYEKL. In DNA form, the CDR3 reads TGCGCCAGCAGCCAAGTGGCCGGGGGGGGCGGTCAGCCCCAGCATTTT. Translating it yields CASSQVAGGGGQPQHF.

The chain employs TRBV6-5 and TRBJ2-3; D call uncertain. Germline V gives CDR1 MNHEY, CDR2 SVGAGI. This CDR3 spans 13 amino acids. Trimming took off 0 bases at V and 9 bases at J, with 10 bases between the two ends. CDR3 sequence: CASSYSALGTQYF. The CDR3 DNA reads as TGTGCCAGCAGTTACTCGGCGCTGGGCACGCAGTATTTT.

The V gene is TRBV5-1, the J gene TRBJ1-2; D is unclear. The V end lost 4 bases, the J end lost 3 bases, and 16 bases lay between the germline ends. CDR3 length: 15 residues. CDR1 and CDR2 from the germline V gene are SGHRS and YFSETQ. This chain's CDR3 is CASSPFEPADYGYTF. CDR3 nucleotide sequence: TGCGCCAGCAGCCCCTTCGAGCCCGCGGACTATGGCTACACCTTC.

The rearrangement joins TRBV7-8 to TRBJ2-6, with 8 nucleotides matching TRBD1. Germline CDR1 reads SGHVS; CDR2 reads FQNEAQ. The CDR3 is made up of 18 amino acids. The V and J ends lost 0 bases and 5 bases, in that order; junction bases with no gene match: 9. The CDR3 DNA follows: TGTGCCAGCAGCTTAGCCGGGACAGGAAGCTCGAGGGCCAACGTCCTGACTTTC. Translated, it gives CASSLAGTGSSRANVLTF.

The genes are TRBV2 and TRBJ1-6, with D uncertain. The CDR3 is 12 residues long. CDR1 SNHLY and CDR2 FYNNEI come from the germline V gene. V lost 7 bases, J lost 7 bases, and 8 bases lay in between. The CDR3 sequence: CASMVRNSPLHF. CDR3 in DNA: TGTGCCAGCATGGTCAGAAATTCACCCCTCCACTTT.

The chain's CDR3 is CASSMSRVGQPQHF. The CDR3, as DNA: TGTGCCAGCAGTATGAGCAGGGTAGGTCAGCCCCAGCATTTT. This sequence joins TRBV6-5 and TRBJ1-5; tentative D call: TRBD1 (5 bases). Deletions cut 5 bases from V and 6 bases from J, with 14 bases between. From germline, CDR1 is MNHEY and CDR2 SVGAGI. This CDR3 is 14 amino acids long.

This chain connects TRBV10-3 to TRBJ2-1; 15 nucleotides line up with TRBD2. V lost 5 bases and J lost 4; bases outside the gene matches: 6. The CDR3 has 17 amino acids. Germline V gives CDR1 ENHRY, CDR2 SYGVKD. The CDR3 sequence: CAISRTSGGAGYNEQFF. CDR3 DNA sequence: TGTGCCATCAGTAGGACTAGCGGGGGGGCTGGTTACAATGAGCAGTTCTTC.

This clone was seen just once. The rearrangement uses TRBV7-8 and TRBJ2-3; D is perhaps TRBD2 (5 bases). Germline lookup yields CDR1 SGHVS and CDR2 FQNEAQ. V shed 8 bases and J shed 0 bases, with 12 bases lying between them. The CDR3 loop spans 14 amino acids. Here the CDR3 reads CASGMRGSTDTQYF. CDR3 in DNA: TGTGCCAGCGGAATGAGAGGGAGCACAGATACGCAGTATTTT. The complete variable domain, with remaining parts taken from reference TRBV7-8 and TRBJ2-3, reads GAGVSQSPRYKVAKRGQDVALRCDPISGHVSLFWYQQALGQGPEFLTYFQNEAQLDKSGLPSDRFFAERPEGSVSTLKIQRTQQEDSAVYLCASGMRGSTDTQYFGPGTRLTVL.

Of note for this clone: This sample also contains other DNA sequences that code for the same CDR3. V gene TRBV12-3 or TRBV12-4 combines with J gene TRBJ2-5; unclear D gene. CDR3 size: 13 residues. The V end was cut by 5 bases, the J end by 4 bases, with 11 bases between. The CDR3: CASSPSGGETQYF. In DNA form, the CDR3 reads TGTGCCAGCAGTCCCTCTGGCGGAGAGACCCAGTACTTC.

The CDR3 DNA sequence: TGTGCCAGCAGGCAGAGATTGGAGGGCTACACCTTC. The encoded protein is CASRQRLEGYTF. The chain couples TRBV6-5 to TRBJ1-2; D ambiguous. V was pared by 6 bases and J by 8 bases, with 13 bases between. Germline V gene data show CDR1 as MNHEY and CDR2 as SVGAGI. The CDR3 is 12 amino acids.

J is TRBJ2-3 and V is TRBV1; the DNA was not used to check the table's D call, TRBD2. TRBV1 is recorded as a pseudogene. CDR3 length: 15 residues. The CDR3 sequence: CTSSQGCDCTDTQYF. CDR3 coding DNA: TGCACCAGCAGCCAAGGATGCGACTGCACAGATACGCAGTATTTT.

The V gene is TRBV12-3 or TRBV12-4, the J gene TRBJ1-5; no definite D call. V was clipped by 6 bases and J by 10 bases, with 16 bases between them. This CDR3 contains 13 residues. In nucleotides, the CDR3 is TGTGCCAGCAGCCCGAGTCCCTTTTTCCCCCAGCATTTT. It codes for CASSPSPFFPQHF.

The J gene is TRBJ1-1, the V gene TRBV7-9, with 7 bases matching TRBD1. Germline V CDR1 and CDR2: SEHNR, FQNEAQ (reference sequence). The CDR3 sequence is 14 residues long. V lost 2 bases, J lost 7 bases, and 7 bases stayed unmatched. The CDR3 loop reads CASSLPGQAIEAFF. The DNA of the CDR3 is TGTGCCAGCAGCTTACCCGGACAGGCAATTGAAGCTTTCTTT. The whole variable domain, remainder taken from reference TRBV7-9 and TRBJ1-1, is DTGVSQNPRHKITKRGQNVTFRCDPISEHNRLYWYRQTLGQGPEFLTYFQNEAQLEKSRLLSDRFSAERPKGSFSTLEIQRTEQGDSAMYLCASSLPGQAIEAFFGQGTRLTVV.

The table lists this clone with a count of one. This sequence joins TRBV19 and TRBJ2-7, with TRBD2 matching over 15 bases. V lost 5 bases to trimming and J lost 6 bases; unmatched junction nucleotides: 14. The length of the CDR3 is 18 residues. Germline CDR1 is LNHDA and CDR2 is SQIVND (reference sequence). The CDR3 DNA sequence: TGTGCCAGTAGTTTGCGGACTAGCGGGGGGGCCGGAGAGTGCGAGCAGTACTTC. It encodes CASSLRTSGGAGECEQYF.

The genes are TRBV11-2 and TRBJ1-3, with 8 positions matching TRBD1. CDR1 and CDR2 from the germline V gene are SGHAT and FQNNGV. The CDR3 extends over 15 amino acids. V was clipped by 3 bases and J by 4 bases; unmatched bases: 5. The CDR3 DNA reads TGTGCCAGCAGCTTCAGGGGGCTCGACGGAAACACCATATATTTT. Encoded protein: CASSFRGLDGNTIYF.

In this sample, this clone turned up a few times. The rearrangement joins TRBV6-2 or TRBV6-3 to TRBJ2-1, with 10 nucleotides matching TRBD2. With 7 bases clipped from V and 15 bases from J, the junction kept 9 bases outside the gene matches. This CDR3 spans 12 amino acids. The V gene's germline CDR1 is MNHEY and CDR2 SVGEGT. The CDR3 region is CASNPLAGVLFF. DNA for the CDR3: TGTGCCAGCAACCCTCTAGCGGGGGTATTGTTCTTC.

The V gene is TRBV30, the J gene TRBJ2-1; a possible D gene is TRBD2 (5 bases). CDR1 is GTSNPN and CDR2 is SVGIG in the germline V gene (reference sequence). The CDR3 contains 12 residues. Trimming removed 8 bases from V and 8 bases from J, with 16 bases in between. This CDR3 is CAGDGGRHEQFF. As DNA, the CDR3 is TGTGCCGGGGATGGAGGTAGGCATGAGCAGTTCTTC. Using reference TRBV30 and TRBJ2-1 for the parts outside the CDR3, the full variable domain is SQTIHQWPATLVQPVGSPLSLECTVEGTSNPNLYWYRQAAGRGLQLLFYSVGIGQISSEVPQNLSASRPQDRQFILSSKKLLLSDSGFYLCAGDGGRHEQFFGPGTRLTVL.

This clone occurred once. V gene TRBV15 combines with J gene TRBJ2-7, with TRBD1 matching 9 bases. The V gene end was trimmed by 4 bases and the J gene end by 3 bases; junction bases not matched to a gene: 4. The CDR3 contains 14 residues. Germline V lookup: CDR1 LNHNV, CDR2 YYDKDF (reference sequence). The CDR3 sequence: CATSNGTGHYEQYF. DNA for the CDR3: TGTGCCACCAGCAACGGGACAGGGCACTACGAGCAGTACTTC. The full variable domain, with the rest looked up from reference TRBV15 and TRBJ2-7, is DAMVIQNPRYQVTQFGKPVTLSCSQTLNHNVMYWYQQKSSQAPKLLFHYYDKDFNNEADTPDNFQSRRPNTSFCFLDIRSPGLGDTAMYLCATSNGTGHYEQYFGPGTRLTVT.

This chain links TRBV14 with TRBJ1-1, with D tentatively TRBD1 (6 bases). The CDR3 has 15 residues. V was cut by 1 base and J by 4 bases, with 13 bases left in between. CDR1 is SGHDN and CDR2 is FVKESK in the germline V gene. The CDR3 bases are TGTGCCAGCAGCCAAGCAGGGGCCGGCGGCACTGAAGCTTTCTTT. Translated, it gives CASSQAGAGGTEAFF. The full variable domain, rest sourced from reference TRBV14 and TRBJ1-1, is EAGVTQFPSHSVIEKGQTVTLRCDPISGHDNLYWYRRVMGKEIKFLLHFVKESKQDESGMPNNRFLAERTGGTYSTLKVQPAELEDSGVYFCASSQAGAGGTEAFFGQGTRLTVV.

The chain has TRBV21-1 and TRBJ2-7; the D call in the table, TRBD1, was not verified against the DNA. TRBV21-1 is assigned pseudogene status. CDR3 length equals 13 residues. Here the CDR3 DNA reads TGTGCCAGCAGGCTAAAACAGGTTTACGAGCAGTACTTC. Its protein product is CASRLKQVYEQYF.

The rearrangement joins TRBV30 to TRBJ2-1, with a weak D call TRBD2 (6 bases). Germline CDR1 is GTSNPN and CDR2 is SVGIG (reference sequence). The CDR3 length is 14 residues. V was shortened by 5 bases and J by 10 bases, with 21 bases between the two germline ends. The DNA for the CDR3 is TGTGCCTGGTCGCGGGACTCCTCTGGGGGAGAGCAGTTCTTC. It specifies CAWSRDSSGGEQFF. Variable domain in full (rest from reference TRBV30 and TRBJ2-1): SQTIHQWPATLVQPVGSPLSLECTVEGTSNPNLYWYRQAAGRGLQLLFYSVGIGQISSEVPQNLSASRPQDRQFILSSKKLLLSDSGFYLCAWSRDSSGGEQFFGPGTRLTVL.

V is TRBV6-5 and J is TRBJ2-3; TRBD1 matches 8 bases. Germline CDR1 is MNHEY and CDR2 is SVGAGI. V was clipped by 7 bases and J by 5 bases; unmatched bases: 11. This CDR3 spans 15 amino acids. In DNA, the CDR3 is TGTGCCAGCAAACCTGACAGGGGTCTTGGAGATACGCAGTATTTT. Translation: CASKPDRGLGDTQYF.